This is a list of T cell receptor beta chains from one sample in a study of long-term antiretroviral therapy in people with HIV. Libraries were prepared by immunoSEQ multiplex PCR; TCRdb keeps only in-frame clonotypes and omits some of them. Among 20,000 to 25,000 clones, around 84% were seen once, and the ten largest hold approximately 5%. Here the sequenced sample was unsorted PBMCs, taken 1.3 years after starting antiretroviral therapy. Receptors were obtained from a man between 60 and 70 years old with HIV. Both conserved end residues are part of each CDR3. D genes are given only for firm matches. The size field is filled for only some rows; it gives once, few, many or a size class.

D: NA; size: once; V: TRBV9; J: TRBJ1-3; length: 16; CDR3: CASSTGQFSSGNTIYF; DNA: TGTGCCAGCAGCACAGGACAGTTTAGCTCTGGAAACACCATATATTTT
D: NA; size: NA; V: TRBV10-3; J: TRBJ2-7; length: 12; CDR3: CAIGDRNYEQYF; DNA: TGTGCCATCGGAGACAGGAACTACGAGCAGTACTTC
D: TRBD2; size: NA; V: TRBV5-4; J: TRBJ2-2; length: 18; CDR3: CASSFFGTSGANTGELFF; DNA: TGTGCCAGCAGCTTTTTCGGGACTAGCGGTGCGAACACCGGGGAGCTGTTTTTT
D: NA; size: NA; V: TRBV5-4; J: TRBJ2-3; length: 13; CDR3: CASRDSGGDTQYF; DNA: TGTGCCAGCCGGGACTCAGGCGGAGATACGCAGTATTTT
D: TRBD1; size: NA; V: TRBV6-1; J: TRBJ2-5; length: 11; CDR3: CASSEGDRRYF; DNA: TGTGCCAGCAGTGAAGGGGACAGGCGCTACTTC
D: NA; size: NA; V: TRBV7-3; J: TRBJ2-3; length: 12; CDR3: CASSLSSDTQYF; DNA: TGTGCCAGCAGCTTAAGTTCAGATACGCAGTATTTT
D: NA; size: NA; V: TRBV7-2; J: TRBJ1-2; length: 16; CDR3: CASSLSWATANYGYTF; DNA: TGTGCCAGCAGCTTAAGTTGGGCAACAGCTAACTATGGCTACACCTTC
D: TRBD1; size: few; V: TRBV15; J: TRBJ2-6; length: 14; CDR3: CATEGAAGANVLTF; DNA: TGTGCCACCGAGGGGGCGGCTGGGGCCAACGTCCTGACTTTC
D: NA; size: NA; V: TRBV27; J: TRBJ2-3; length: 14; CDR3: CASSGWRPTDTQYF; DNA: TGTGCCAGCAGTGGGTGGAGGCCCACAGATACGCAGTATTTT
D: NA; size: NA; V: TRBV10-3; J: TRBJ1-1; length: 15; CDR3: CAISEDHWVNTEAFF; DNA: TGTGCCATCAGTGAGGACCATTGGGTTAACACTGAAGCTTTCTTT
D: TRBD1; size: NA; V: TRBV4-3; J: TRBJ2-2; length: 18; CDR3: CASSQDRAGGWGTGELFF; DNA: TGCGCCAGCAGCCAAGATCGTGCAGGGGGCTGGGGCACCGGGGAGCTGTTTTTT
D: TRBD2; size: NA; V: TRBV11-2; J: TRBJ2-7; length: 15; CDR3: CASSLLEAGVGEQYF; DNA: TGTGCCAGCAGCTTACTAGAAGCGGGAGTCGGGGAGCAGTACTTC
D: TRBD2; size: NA; V: TRBV15; J: TRBJ2-7; length: 15; CDR3: CATSRREGRSYEQYF; DNA: TGTGCCACCAGTAGGAGGGAGGGTCGGAGTTACGAGCAGTACTTC
D: TRBD1; size: NA; V: TRBV5-1; J: TRBJ2-1; length: 14; CDR3: CASSSGQGNNEQFF; DNA: TGCGCCAGCAGTTCGGGACAGGGTAACAATGAGCAGTTCTTC
D: NA; size: once; V: TRBV11-2; J: TRBJ1-1; length: 13; CDR3: CASSLERVAEAFF; DNA: TGTGCCAGCAGCTTAGAAAGGGTGGCCGAAGCTTTCTTT
D: NA; size: NA; V: TRBV5-1; J: TRBJ2-5; length: 14; CDR3: CASSLGNVGETQYF; DNA: TGCGCCAGCAGCTTGGGGAACGTGGGAGAGACCCAGTACTTC
D: NA; size: NA; V: TRBV21-1; J: TRBJ2-7; length: 14; CDR3: CASSKPPARNEQYF; DNA: TGTGCCAGCAGCAAACCCCCAGCCCGGAACGAGCAGTACTTC
D: NA; size: few; V: TRBV7-9; J: TRBJ2-7; length: 12; CDR3: CASRDGRYEQYF; DNA: TGTGCCAGCAGGGATGGACGCTACGAGCAGTACTTC
D: NA; size: NA; V: TRBV7-2; J: TRBJ2-1; length: 14; CDR3: CASSLGSPDNEQFF; DNA: TGTGCCAGCAGCTTAGGGTCCCCCGACAATGAGCAGTTCTTC
D: NA; size: once; V: TRBV6-5; J: TRBJ2-5; length: 15; CDR3: CASSYKLGLQETQYF; DNA: TGTGCCAGCAGTTACAAACTGGGACTCCAAGAGACCCAGTACTTC
D: NA; size: NA; V: TRBV5-1; J: TRBJ2-1; length: 15; CDR3: CASSTQGSSYNEQFF; DNA: TGCGCCAGCAGCACACAGGGAAGCTCCTACAATGAGCAGTTCTTC
D: TRBD2; size: NA; V: TRBV5-4; J: TRBJ2-3; length: 13; CDR3: CASSSAGADTQYF; DNA: TGTGCCAGCAGCTCAGCGGGGGCAGATACGCAGTATTTT
D: NA; size: NA; V: TRBV6-1; J: TRBJ2-5; length: 14; CDR3: CASSVDPFQETQYF; DNA: TGTGCCAGCAGTGTGGACCCGTTTCAAGAGACCCAGTACTTC
D: NA; size: NA; V: TRBV20-1; J: TRBJ2-7; length: 11; CDR3: CSARGTYEQYF; DNA: TGCAGTGCTAGGGGCACCTACGAGCAGTACTTC
D: TRBD2; size: once; V: TRBV23-1; J: TRBJ2-5; length: 19; CDR3: CASSQPRGSGGLAGKTQYF; DNA: TGCGCCAGCAGTCAACCGCGGGGATCCGGAGGACTAGCGGGGAAGACCCAGTACTTC
D: NA; size: few; V: TRBV5-5; J: TRBJ1-5; length: 14; CDR3: CASSLDVSNQPQHF; DNA: TGTGCCAGCAGCTTGGACGTGAGCAATCAGCCCCAGCATTTT
D: NA; size: once; V: TRBV29-1; J: TRBJ2-3; length: 14; CDR3: CSVDRGPGTDTQYF; DNA: TGCAGCGTTGATAGGGGCCCCGGGACAGATACGCAGTATTTT
D: NA; size: NA; V: TRBV5-1; J: TRBJ1-6; length: 16; CDR3: CASSLDEGLPNSPLHF; DNA: TGCGCCAGCAGCTTGGATGAGGGCCTACCGAATTCACCCCTCCACTTT
D: NA; size: NA; V: TRBV6-5; J: TRBJ1-3; length: 12; CDR3: CASSHRQNTIYF; DNA: TGTGCCAGCAGTCACCGGCAAAACACCATATATTTT
D: NA; size: NA; V: TRBV19; J: TRBJ2-7; length: 11; CDR3: CATRAVDEQYF; DNA: TGTGCCACAAGAGCGGTCGACGAGCAGTACTTC
D: NA; size: once; V: TRBV18; J: TRBJ1-1; length: 14; CDR3: CASSFGGAGTEAFF; DNA: TGTGCCAGCTCATTCGGGGGGGCCGGCACTGAAGCTTTCTTT